This T cell receptor (beta chain) was recorded in a study of spatial heterogeneity in lung cancer. There are many counts of this clonotype. Each CDR3 protein is one row after TCRdb ran MiXCR on the 5' RACE reads. The table records 43,000 or so distinct CDR3 sequences, 12% of them present only once. The time point denotes: blood at routine non-recurrence follow-up after resection. The junction had 2 bases not matched to a gene; V was cut back by 6 bases and J by 0 bases. Looked up from germline, CDR1 is DFQATT and CDR2 is SNEGSKA (reference sequence). The CDR3 runs 13 residues. The sequence came from a male donor with early-stage non-small cell lung cancer. This specimen was PBMCs, taken at follow-up. This chain joins TRBV20-1 and TRBJ2-7, with TRBD2 identical over 10 bases. The CDR3 region is CSAGTSASYEQYF. DNA of the CDR3: TGCAGTGCAGGGACTAGCGCCTCCTACGAGCAGTACTTC.